The 23 T cell receptor beta chains below come from one sample, sequenced in a study of CD8+CD57+ T cells in acquired aplastic anemia. The template for TCR beta VDJ and CDR3 sequence profiling was genomic DNA. TCRdb reprocessed the reads via MiXCR and lists one record per CDR3 protein. This sample has 200,000 to 300,000 distinct CDR3 sequences, with 82% found just once. Patients included in sequencing had previously demonstrated CD8+CD57+ cell expansion by flow cytometry. What was sequenced was sorted CD4+, CD8+, or CD8+CD57+ T cells (not recorded which) from PBMCs. The receptors originated from a human donor with aplastic anemia.

V usage is TRBV7-9 and J usage is TRBJ2-6; D unclear. Trimming left V 7 bases short and J 1 base short, with 8 bases between. Per germline, CDR1 SEHNR and CDR2 FQNEAQ (reference sequence). The CDR3 sequence is 14 residues long. CDR3 loop: CASNSWSGANVLTF. CDR3 DNA: TGTGCCAGCAACTCTTGGTCTGGGGCCAACGTCCTGACTTTC.

The gene calls are TRBV7-4 and TRBJ1-4, with a tentative D call TRBD1 (5 bases). Per the germline V gene, CDR1 is SGHVT and CDR2 is SQSDAQ. With 5 bases removed from V and 14 bases from J, the gap between germline ends came to 21 bases. CDR3 size: 14 residues. This CDR3 is CASSTTGGTDTLFF. The CDR3 nucleotides are TGTGCCAGCAGCACGACGGGGGGTACTGATACGCTGTTTTTT.

J is TRBJ2-5 and V is TRBV5-6, with a weak D call TRBD1 (6 bases). The germline V gene encodes CDR1 SGHDT and CDR2 YYEEEE. V lost 0 bases to trimming and J lost 3 bases, with 12 bases between them. The CDR3 loop spans 15 amino acids. The CDR3 nucleotides are TGTGCCAGCAGCTTGGCGGACGGGACAAAAGAGACCCAGTACTTC. This encodes CASSLADGTKETQYF.

The gene calls are TRBV5-5 and TRBJ1-1; 8 bases are shared with TRBD1. The CDR3 has 17 amino acids. Germline lookup yields CDR1 SGHKS and CDR2 YYEKEE (reference sequence). With V trimmed by 4 bases and J by 2 bases, 13 bases remained unmatched. The CDR3 DNA sequence: TGTGCCAGCAGCGGGGGGAGCGGACAGGGAGGAAACACTGAAGCTTTCTTT. This codes for CASSGGSGQGGNTEAFF. The full variable domain, its missing parts supplied by reference TRBV5-5 and TRBJ1-1, is DAGVTQSPTHLIKTRGQQVTLRCSPISGHKSVSWYQQVLGQGPQFIFQYYEKEERGRGNFPDRFSARQFPNYSSELNVNALLLGDSALYLCASSGGSGQGGNTEAFFGQGTRLTVV.

V gene TRBV5-1 combines with J gene TRBJ2-1, with D perhaps TRBD1 (5 bases). The CDR3 has 14 residues. Trimming pared 4 bases from V and 7 bases from J, leaving 15 bases between. Germline V gene sequence: CDR1 SGHRS, CDR2 YFSETQ. Here the CDR3 reads CASSKAGPGNEQFF. CDR3 DNA: TGCGCCAGCAGCAAAGCTGGACCAGGGAATGAGCAGTTCTTC.

Points on this clonotype: One junction end does not reproduce the germline sequence, and a read error may be involved. The chain combines TRBV15 with TRBJ2-3; D is unresolved. The CDR3 loop spans 14 amino acids. Germline loops: CDR1 LNHNV, CDR2 YYDKDF (reference sequence). The CDR3 region is CASSRGSDHDTQYF. The CDR3 coding sequence is TGTGCCAGCAGCAGAGGCAGCGATCACGATACGCAGTACTTT. Full variable domain (outside the CDR3, taken from reference TRBV15 and TRBJ2-3): DAMVIQNPRYQVTQFGKPVTLSCSQTLNHNVMYWYQQKSSQAPKLLFHYYDKDFNNEADTPDNFQSRRPNTSFCFLDIRSPGLGDTAMYLCASSRGSDHDTQYFGPGTRLTVL.

On this clonotype itself: A junction end diverges from the germline sequence, so it may reflect a read error. The V call is TRBV15, the J call TRBJ2-7; D is perhaps TRBD2 (5 bases). Germline V lookup: CDR1 LNHNV, CDR2 YYDKDF (reference sequence). There are 14 residues in the CDR3. In nucleotides, the CDR3 is TGTGCCAGCAGCAGCGGCGGAAGCTCCTACGCGCAGTACTTC. This sequence encodes CASSSGGSSYAQYF.

The gene calls are TRBV6-4 and TRBJ2-5; D possibly corresponds to TRBD1 (7 bases). CDR1 and CDR2 (germline): MRHNA, SNTAGT. V lost 9 bases and J lost 5, with 16 bases in between. The CDR3 length is 13 residues. CDR3 amino acids: CASRGVQGETQYF. In DNA, the CDR3 is TGTGCCAGTAGGGGGGTACAGGGGGAGACCCAGTACTTC.

Remarks on this clonotype: The DNA is omitted, as the CDR3 cannot be located on it reliably, and the CDR3 follows TCRdb's listing. This chain uses TRBV7-9 with TRBJ2-3; whether TRBD1, the table's D call, matches the DNA was not checked. Ends included, the CDR3 has 15 residues. CDR1 and CDR2 (germline): SEHNR, FQNEAQ (reference sequence). CDR3 protein: CAGQGGREVQYFGYF.

As for this clonotype: The conserved final phenylalanine or tryptophan is absent from the CDR3, which likely points to a read error. Because the CDR3's place on the DNA is in doubt, the DNA is left out and the CDR3 is given as listed by TCRdb. The V and J genes are TRBV7-7 and TRBJ2-3; the tabulated D call, TRBD1, remains unverified against the DNA. The CDR3 region is 13 residues in length, termini included. Germline V lookup: CDR1 SSHAT, CDR2 FNYEAQ (reference sequence). CDR3 sequence: CSPRVRASNPQLS.

This clonotype appeared a single time. A single base separates this from a much larger clone, so it may be a read error. This chain uses TRBV11-1 with TRBJ2-5; D assignment may be TRBD1 or TRBD2 (5 bases each). Looked up from germline, CDR1 is SGHAT and CDR2 is FQDESV (reference sequence). The CDR3 is 14 amino acids. The chain's CDR3 is CATSRGDGQETQYF. As DNA, the CDR3 is TGTGCCACCAGCAGAGGGGACGGGCAAGAGACCCAGTACTTC.

This clonotype was observed many times. The chain joins TRBV7-2 to TRBJ1-1, with D possibly TRBD1 on 5 matching bases. CDR3 length: 12 amino acids. Germline V lookup: CDR1 SGHTA, CDR2 FQGNSA. V dropped 3 bases and J dropped 8 bases, with 10 bases sitting between them. The DNA for the CDR3 is TGTGCCAGCAGCTTCGGGACGCCCGAAGCTTTCTTT. This gives the protein CASSFGTPEAFF.

In the case of this clonotype: The CDR3 does not end in the conserved phenylalanine or tryptophan, so this is likely a read error. The DNA is omitted, as the CDR3 cannot be located on it reliably, and the CDR3 follows TCRdb's listing. The V and J genes are TRBV7-3 and TRBJ2-3; the tabulated D call, TRBD2, remains unverified against the DNA. Ends included, the CDR3 has 14 residues. Germline V gives CDR1 SGHTA, CDR2 FQGTGA. The CDR3 here is CASSSTGAHHTPYL.

The rearrangement uses TRBV12-3 or TRBV12-4 and TRBJ1-1; D is unclear. V shed 6 bases and J shed 3 bases, with 17 bases lying between them. The CDR3 is made up of 15 amino acids. CDR3 residues: CASSFRMNRDTEAFF. Written as DNA, the CDR3 is TGTGCCAGCAGCTTTCGGATGAATCGGGACACTGAAGCTTTCTTT.

The V and J genes are TRBV7-3 and TRBJ2-3; a weak D match, TRBD2 (5 bases). Germline V CDR1 and CDR2: SGHTA, FQGTGA. The CDR3 contains 14 residues. V lost 7 bases and J 15 bases, leaving 26 bases between the germline ends. CDR3 coding DNA: TGTGCCAGCACAAGAGAGGGAGACGCCGATAAACACTATTTT. It codes for CASTREGDADKHYF. Variable domain in full (rest from reference TRBV7-3 and TRBJ2-3): GAGVSQTPSNKVTEKGKYVELRCDPISGHTALYWYRQSLGQGPEFLIYFQGTGAADDSGLPNDRFFAVRPEGSVSTLKIQRTERGDSAVYLCASTREGDADKHYFGPGTRLTVL.

This chain uses TRBV7-3 with TRBJ2-7, with unresolved D. Trimming pared 5 bases from V and 9 bases from J, leaving 20 bases between. CDR1 is SGHTA and CDR2 is FQGTGA in the germline V gene. This CDR3 is built from 14 residues. The CDR3 loop reads CASSPRGSPDTQYV. The CDR3 DNA follows: TGTGCCAGCAGCCCCCGCGGTAGCCCCGACACGCAGTACGTC.

The genes are TRBV12-3 or TRBV12-4 and TRBJ2-1, with D perhaps being TRBD1 or TRBD2 (5 bases each). CDR3 length: 11 amino acids. V was cut by 6 bases and J by 8 bases, with 8 bases left in between. This CDR3 reads CASRRGDEQFF. The CDR3, as DNA: TGTGCCAGCAGACGGGGCGATGAGCAGTTCTTC.

This clonotype is a singleton in its sample. Because the CDR3 is missing its conserved closing phenylalanine or tryptophan, this is likely a read error. It is unclear where the CDR3 begins or ends on the DNA, so no DNA is shown, and the CDR3 is as TCRdb lists it. The chain links TRBV7-3 to TRBJ2-3; the table assigns TRBD1, which was not confirmed against the DNA. The CDR3 extends over 13 residues, inclusive of both ends. Germline CDR1 SGHTA, CDR2 FQGTGA. CDR3: CASSSSGTWGESQ.

The chain uses TRBV9 and TRBJ2-2; possible D gene TRBD2, 5 bases. The CDR3 loop spans 16 amino acids. CDR1 is SGDLS, CDR2 YYNGEE, per germline. Trimming left V 3 bases short and J 10 bases short, with 22 bases between. This CDR3 reads CASSGGAVSYNEELFF. In nucleotides, the CDR3 is TGTGCCAGCAGCGGAGGAGCGGTCTCCTACAATGAGGAGCTGTTTTTT.

The rearrangement links TRBV7-6 to TRBJ2-7; no firm D call. Between the trimmed V and J ends, which lost 5 bases and 5 bases, there was a span of 19 bases. The CDR3 has 15 amino acids. The germline V gene has CDR1 SGHVS and CDR2 FNYEAQ. The CDR3 DNA sequence: TGTGCCAGCAGCCCCCTTGTCCCGGGCGCCCACGAGCAGTACTTC. Encoded protein: CASSPLVPGAHEQYF.

A word on this clonotype: One junction end does not reproduce the germline sequence, and a read error may be involved. This chain joins TRBV5-6 and TRBJ2-5; D is uncertain. The germline V gene has CDR1 SGHDT and CDR2 YYEEEE. The CDR3 consists of 14 residues. The CDR3 DNA follows: TGTGCCACCAGCTCAGGCAGCAAGCAAGAGACCCAGTACTTC. This sequence encodes CATSSGSKQETQYF.

This clonotype was seen only once. This chain connects TRBV5-1 to TRBJ2-6, with 8 nucleotides matching TRBD1. This CDR3 is built from 21 residues. CDR1 is SGHRS and CDR2 is YFSETQ in the germline V gene. Trimming cost V 0 bases and J 1 base; bases outside gene matches: 15. The CDR3 nucleotides are TGCGCCAGCAGCTTGGGACTCAGGGGGCTAATACCCGCGTCTGGGGCCAACGTCCTGACTTTC. It specifies CASSLGLRGLIPASGANVLTF.

The DNA for the CDR3 is TGTGCCAGCAGCTTAACTAGCGGGGATTGGACCCAGTACTTC. Its protein is CASSLTSGDWTQYF. V and J are TRBV6-5 and TRBJ2-5, with 10 bases that match TRBD2. The CDR3 is made up of 14 amino acids. The germline V gene encodes CDR1 MNHEY and CDR2 SVGAGI. The trim removed 6 bases at V and 7 bases at J, leaving 8 bases unmatched.